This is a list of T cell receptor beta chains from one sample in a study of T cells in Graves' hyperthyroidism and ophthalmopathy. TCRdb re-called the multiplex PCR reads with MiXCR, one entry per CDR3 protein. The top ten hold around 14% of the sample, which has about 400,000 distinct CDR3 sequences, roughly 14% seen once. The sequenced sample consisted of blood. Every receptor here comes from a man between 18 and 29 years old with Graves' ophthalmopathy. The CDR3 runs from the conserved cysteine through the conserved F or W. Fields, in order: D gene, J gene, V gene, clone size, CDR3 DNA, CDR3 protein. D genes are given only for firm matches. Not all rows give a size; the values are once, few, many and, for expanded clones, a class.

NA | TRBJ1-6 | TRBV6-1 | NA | TGTGCCGGGAGGGTCTCCTATAATTCACCCCTCCACTTT | CAGRVSYNSPLHF
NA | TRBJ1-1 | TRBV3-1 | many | TGTGCCAGCAGCCACAGGTACATGAACACTGAAGCTTTCTTT | CASSHRYMNTEAFF
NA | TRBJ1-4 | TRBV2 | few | TGTGCCAGCAGTGAGGGCGGGATTGGGCGAGCAGGCTATCGTGAAAAACTGTTTTTT | CASSEGGIGRAGYREKLFF
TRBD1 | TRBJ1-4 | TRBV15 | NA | TGTGCCACCAGCAGAGATGACAGGGCCGATGAAAAACTGTTTTTT | CATSRDDRADEKLFF
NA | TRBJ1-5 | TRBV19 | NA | TGTGCCAGTAGTATATTGGACAATCAGCCCCAGCATTTT | CASSILDNQPQHF
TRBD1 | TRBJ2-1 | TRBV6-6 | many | TGTGCCAGCAGTTTCTCGGACAGGGGCAATGAGCAGTTCTTC | CASSFSDRGNEQFF
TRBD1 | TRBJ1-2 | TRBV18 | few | TGTGCCAGCTCCCTATTGGACAGGCCGGGGGCTGGCTACACCTTC | CASSLLDRPGAGYTF
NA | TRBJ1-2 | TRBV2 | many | TGTGCCAGCAGTGGCCCAGGGGCAAAAGGAGATGGCTACACCTTC | CASSGPGAKGDGYTF
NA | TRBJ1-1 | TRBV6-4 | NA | TGTGCCAGCAGTGAAGAGGAGGGCGGGAACACTGAAGCTTTCTTT | CASSEEEGGNTEAFF
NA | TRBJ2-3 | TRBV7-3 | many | TGTGCCAGCAGCTTGAGAAGAGGCTGGGCCCACCCTTTGTGTACGCAGTATTTT | CASSLRRGWAHPLCTQYF
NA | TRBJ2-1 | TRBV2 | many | TGTGCCAGCAGTTACGATACACAGGGAGGTAGCAATGAGCAGTTCTTC | CASSYDTQGGSNEQFF
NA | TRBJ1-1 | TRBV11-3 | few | TGTGCCAGCAGCGCCTCGGGCACATTGGGGGGGAACACTGAAGCTTTCTTT | CASSASGTLGGNTEAFF
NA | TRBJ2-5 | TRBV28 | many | TGTGCCAGCAGTTTCATACTAGAGACAGGCGAGACCCAGTACTTC | CASSFILETGETQYF
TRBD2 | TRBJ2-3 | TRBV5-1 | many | TGCGCCAGCAGCTTGGTTCGGGGACTAGCGGGAATAGGAGATACGCAGTATTTT | CASSLVRGLAGIGDTQYF
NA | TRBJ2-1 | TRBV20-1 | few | TGCAGTGGCCACTTCTACAATGAGCAGTTCTTC | CSGHFYNEQFF
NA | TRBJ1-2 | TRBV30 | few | TGTGCCTGGAGCCCGGTTGGGGGACATGGCTACACCTTC | CAWSPVGGHGYTF